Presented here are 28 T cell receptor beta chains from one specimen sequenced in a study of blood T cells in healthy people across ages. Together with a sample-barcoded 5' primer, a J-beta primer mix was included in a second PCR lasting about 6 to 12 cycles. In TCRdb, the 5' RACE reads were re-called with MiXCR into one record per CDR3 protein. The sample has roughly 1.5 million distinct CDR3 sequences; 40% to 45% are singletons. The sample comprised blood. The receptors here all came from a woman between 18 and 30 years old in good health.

The CDR3 DNA is TGTGCCAGCAGCGGTGGAGTTGAGGGGGAAAAACTGTTTTTT. Protein sequence: CASSGGVEGEKLFF. The chain recombines TRBV7-9 with TRBJ1-4; a possible D gene is TRBD1 (5 bases). Trimming stripped 5 bases from V and 8 bases from J, with 15 bases between. This CDR3 region has 14 residues. CDR1 and CDR2 from the germline V gene are SEHNR and FQNEAQ (reference sequence).

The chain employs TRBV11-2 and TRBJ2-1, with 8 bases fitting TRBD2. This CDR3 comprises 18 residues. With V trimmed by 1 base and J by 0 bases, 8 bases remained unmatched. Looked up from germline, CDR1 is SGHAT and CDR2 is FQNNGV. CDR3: CASSLGELAGNSYNEQFF. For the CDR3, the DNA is TGTGCCAGCAGCTTAGGGGAGCTAGCGGGTAACTCCTACAATGAGCAGTTCTTC. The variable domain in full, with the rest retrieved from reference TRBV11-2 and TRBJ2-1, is EAGVAQSPRYKIIEKRQSVAFWCNPISGHATLYWYQQILGQGPKLLIQFQNNGVVDDSQLPKDRFSAERLKGVDSTLKIQPAKLEDSAVYLCASSLGELAGNSYNEQFFGPGTRLTVL.

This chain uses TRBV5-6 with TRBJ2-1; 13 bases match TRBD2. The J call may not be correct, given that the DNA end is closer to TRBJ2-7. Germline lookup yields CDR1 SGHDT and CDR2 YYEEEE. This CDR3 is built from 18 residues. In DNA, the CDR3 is TGTGCCAGCAGCTTTGGACTAGCGGGAGTAGTAACCCACAATGAGCAGTACTTC. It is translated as CASSFGLAGVVTHNEQYF.

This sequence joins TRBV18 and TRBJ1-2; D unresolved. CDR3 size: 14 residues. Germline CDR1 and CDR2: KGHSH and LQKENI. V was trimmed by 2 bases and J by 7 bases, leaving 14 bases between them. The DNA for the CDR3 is TGTGCCAGCTCACCAGCGAGAAACACCCCTGGCTACACCTTC. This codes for CASSPARNTPGYTF. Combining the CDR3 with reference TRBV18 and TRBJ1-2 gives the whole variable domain NAGVMQNPRHLVRRRGQEARLRCSPMKGHSHVYWYRQLPEEGLKFMVYLQKENIIDESGMPKERFSAEFPKEGPSILRIQQVVRGDSAAYFCASSPARNTPGYTFGSGTRLTVV.

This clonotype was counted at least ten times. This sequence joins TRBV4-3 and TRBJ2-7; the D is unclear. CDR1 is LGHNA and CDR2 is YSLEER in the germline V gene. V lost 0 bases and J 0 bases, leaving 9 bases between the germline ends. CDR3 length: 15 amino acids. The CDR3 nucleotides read TGCGCCAGCAGCCAAGATCTTGGTAGCTCCTACGAGCAGTACTTC. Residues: CASSQDLGSSYEQYF.

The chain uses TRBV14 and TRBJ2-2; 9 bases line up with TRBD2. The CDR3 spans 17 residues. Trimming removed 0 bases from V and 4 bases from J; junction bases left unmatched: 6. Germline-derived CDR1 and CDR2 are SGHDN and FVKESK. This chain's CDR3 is CASSQESAGGRTGELFF. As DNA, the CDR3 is TGTGCCAGCAGCCAAGAATCAGCGGGGGGTCGCACCGGGGAGCTGTTTTTT.

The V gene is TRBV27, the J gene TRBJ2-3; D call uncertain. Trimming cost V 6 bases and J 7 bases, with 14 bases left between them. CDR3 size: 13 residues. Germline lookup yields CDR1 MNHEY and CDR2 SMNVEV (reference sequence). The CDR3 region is CASRRSDRNTQYF. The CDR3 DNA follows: TGTGCCAGCAGAAGGAGCGATCGGAATACGCAGTATTTT.

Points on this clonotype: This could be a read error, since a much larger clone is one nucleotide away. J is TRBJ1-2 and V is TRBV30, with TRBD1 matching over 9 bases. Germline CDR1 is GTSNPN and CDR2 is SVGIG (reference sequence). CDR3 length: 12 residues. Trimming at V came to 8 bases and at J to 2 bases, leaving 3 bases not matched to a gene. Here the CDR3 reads CAGGTGNYGYTF. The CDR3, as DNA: TGTGCCGGGGGGACAGGGAACTATGGCTACACCTTC.

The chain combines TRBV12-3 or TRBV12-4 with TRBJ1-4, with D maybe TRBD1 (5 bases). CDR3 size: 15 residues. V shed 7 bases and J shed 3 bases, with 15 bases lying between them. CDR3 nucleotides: TGTGCCAGCATGAGGGCCTCGGGGCCTAATGAAAAACTGTTTTTT. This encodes CASMRASGPNEKLFF.

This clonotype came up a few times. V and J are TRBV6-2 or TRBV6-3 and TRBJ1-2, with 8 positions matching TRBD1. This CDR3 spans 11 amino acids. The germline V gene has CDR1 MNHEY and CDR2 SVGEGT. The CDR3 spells CATEQGVGYTF. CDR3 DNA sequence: TGTGCTACGGAACAGGGGGTTGGCTACACCTTC.

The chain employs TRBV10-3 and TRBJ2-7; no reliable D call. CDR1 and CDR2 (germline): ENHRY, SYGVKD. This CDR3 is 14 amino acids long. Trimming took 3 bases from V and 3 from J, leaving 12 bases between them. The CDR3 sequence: CAISDGRSVYEQYF. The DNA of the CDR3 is TGTGCCATCAGTGATGGGCGGAGTGTCTACGAGCAGTACTTC.

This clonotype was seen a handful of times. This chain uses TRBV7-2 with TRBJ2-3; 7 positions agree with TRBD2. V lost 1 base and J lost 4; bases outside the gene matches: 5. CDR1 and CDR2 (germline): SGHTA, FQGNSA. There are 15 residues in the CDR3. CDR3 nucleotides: TGTGCCAGCAGCTTAGGGCCACTAGCGCCAGATACGCAGTATTTT. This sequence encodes CASSLGPLAPDTQYF.

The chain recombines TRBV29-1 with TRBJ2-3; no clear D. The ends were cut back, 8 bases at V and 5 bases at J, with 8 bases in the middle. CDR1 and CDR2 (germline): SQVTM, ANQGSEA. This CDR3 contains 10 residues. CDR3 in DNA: TGCAGCCTTGGGGTAGATACGCAGTATTTT. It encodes CSLGVDTQYF.

CDR3 sequence (DNA): TGCAGTGCGGAGGGACTAGCCGACCTCCCATCGGAGACCCAGTACTTC. It is translated as CSAEGLADLPSETQYF. V gene TRBV20-1 combines with J gene TRBJ2-5, with 9 positions matching TRBD2. CDR1 DFQATT and CDR2 SNEGSKA come from the germline V gene (reference sequence). This CDR3 has 16 amino acids. The V gene end was trimmed by 6 bases and the J gene end by 5 bases; junction bases not matched to a gene: 16.

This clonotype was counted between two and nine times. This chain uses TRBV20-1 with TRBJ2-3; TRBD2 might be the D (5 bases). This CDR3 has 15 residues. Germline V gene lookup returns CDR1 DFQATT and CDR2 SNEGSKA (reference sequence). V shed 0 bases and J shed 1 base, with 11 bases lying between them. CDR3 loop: CSARDKIGGTDTQYF. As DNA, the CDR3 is TGCAGTGCTAGAGATAAAATCGGGGGCACAGATACGCAGTATTTT.

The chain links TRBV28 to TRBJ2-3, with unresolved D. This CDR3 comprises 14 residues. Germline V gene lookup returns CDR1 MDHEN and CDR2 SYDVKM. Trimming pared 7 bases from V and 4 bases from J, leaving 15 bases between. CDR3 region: CASMPGPMPDTQYF. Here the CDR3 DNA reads TGTGCCAGCATGCCGGGTCCCATGCCAGATACGCAGTATTTT.

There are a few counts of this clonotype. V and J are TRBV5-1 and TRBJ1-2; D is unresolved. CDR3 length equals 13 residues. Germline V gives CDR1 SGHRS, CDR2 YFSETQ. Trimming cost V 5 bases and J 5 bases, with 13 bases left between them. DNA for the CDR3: TGCGCCAGCAGTAGGGAAGCCCCATATGGCTACACCTTC. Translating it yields CASSREAPYGYTF. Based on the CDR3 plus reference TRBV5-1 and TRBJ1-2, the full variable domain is KAGVTQTPRYLIKTRGQQVTLSCSPISGHRSVSWYQQTPGQGLQFLFEYFSETQRNKGNFPGRFSGRQFSNSRSEMNVSTLELGDSALYLCASSREAPYGYTFGSGTRLTVV.

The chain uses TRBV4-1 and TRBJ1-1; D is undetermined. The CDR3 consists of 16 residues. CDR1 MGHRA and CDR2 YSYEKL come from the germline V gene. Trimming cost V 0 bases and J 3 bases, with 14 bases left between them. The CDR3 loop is CASSQEQSYWDTEAFF. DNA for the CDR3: TGCGCCAGCAGCCAAGAACAGAGCTATTGGGACACTGAAGCTTTCTTT.

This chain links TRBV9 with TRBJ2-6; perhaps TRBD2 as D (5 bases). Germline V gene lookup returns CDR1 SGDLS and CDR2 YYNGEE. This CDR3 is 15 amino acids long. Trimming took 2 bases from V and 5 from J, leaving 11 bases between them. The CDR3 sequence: CASSVHPGRANVLTF. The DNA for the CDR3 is TGTGCCAGCAGCGTGCATCCGGGAAGGGCCAACGTCCTGACTTTC.

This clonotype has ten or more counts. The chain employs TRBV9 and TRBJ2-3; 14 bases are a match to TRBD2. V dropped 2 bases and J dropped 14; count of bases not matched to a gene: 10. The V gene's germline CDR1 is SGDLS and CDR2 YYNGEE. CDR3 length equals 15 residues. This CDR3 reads CASSVGTSGRTVLYF. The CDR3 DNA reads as TGTGCCAGCAGCGTCGGGACTAGCGGGAGAACCGTCTTGTATTTT.

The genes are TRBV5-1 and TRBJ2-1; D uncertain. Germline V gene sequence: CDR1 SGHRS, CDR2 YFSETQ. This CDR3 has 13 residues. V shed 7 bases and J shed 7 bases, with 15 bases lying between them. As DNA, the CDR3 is TGCGCCAGCTCATTAGGGCAGATGAATGAGCAGTTCTTC. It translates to CASSLGQMNEQFF.

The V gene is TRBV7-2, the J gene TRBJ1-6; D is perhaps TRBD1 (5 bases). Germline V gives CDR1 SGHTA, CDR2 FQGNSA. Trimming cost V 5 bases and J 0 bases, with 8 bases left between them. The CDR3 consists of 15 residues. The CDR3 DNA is TGTGCCAGCAGCGGGACCGTCTCCTATAATTCACCCCTCCACTTT. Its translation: CASSGTVSYNSPLHF.

The chain's CDR3 is CASSASGQGNYEQYF. The CDR3 DNA follows: TGCGCCAGCAGCGCCTCCGGACAGGGTAACTACGAGCAGTACTTC. The chain links TRBV5-1 to TRBJ2-7, with 8 bases matching TRBD1. V was pared by 4 bases and J by 3 bases, with 9 bases of the junction left unmatched. This CDR3 is 15 amino acids long. Looked up from germline, CDR1 is SGHRS and CDR2 is YFSETQ.

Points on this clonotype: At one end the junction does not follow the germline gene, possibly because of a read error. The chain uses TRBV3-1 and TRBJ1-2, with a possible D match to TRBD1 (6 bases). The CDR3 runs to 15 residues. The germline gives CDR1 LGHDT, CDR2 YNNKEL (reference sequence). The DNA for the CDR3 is TGTGTCAGCAGCCAGGACAGCGACCGTATCTATGGCTACACCTTC. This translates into CVSSQDSDRIYGYTF.

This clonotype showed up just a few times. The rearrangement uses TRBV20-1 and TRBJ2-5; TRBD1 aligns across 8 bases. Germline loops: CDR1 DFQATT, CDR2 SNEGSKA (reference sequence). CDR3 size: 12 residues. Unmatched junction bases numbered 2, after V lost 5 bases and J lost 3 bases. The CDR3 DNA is TGCAGTGCTGCGGACAGGGAAGAGACCCAGTACTTC. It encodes CSAADREETQYF.

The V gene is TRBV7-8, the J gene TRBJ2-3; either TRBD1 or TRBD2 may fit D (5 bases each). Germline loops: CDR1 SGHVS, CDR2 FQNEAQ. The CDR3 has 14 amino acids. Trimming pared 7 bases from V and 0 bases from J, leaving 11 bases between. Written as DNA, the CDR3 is TGTGCCAGCAAGATTGGGGGAAGCACAGATACGCAGTATTTT. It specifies CASKIGGSTDTQYF. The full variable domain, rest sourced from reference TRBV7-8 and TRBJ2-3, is GAGVSQSPRYKVAKRGQDVALRCDPISGHVSLFWYQQALGQGPEFLTYFQNEAQLDKSGLPSDRFFAERPEGSVSTLKIQRTQQEDSAVYLCASKIGGSTDTQYFGPGTRLTVL.

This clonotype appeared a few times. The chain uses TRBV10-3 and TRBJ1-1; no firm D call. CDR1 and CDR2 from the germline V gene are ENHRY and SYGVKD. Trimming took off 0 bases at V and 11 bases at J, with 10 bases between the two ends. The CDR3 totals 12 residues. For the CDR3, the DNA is TGTGCCATCAGTGAGTCGACTGGCGGGGCTTTCTTT. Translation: CAISESTGGAFF.

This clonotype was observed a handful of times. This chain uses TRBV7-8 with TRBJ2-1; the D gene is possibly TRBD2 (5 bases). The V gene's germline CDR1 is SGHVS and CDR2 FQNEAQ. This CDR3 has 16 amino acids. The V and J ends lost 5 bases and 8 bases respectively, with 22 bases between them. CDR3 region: CASSHPLASSRDEQFF. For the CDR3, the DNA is TGTGCCAGCAGCCACCCCCTAGCCAGTTCTCGGGATGAGCAGTTCTTC.